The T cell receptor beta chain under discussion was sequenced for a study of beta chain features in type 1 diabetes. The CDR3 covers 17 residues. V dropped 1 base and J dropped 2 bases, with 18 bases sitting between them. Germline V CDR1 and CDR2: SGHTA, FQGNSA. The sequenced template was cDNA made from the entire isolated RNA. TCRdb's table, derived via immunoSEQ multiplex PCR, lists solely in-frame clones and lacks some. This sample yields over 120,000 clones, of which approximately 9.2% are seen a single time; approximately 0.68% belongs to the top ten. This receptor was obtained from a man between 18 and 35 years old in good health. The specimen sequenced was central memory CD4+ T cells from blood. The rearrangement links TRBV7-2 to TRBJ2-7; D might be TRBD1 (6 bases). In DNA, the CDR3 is TGTGCCAGCAGCTTAGGCCCCTCCGGGACATTCCCCTACGAGCAGTACTTC. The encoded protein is CASSLGPSGTFPYEQYF. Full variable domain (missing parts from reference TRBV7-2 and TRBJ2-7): GAGVSQSPSNKVTEKGKDVELRCDPISGHTALYWYRQSLGQGLEFLIYFQGNSAPDKSGLPSDRFSAERTGGSVSTLTIQRTQQEDSAVYLCASSLGPSGTFPYEQYFGPGTRLTVT.